One sample yielded the 2 T cell receptor beta chains listed below, sequenced in a study of OX40 agonist ivuxolimab in advanced cancers. Data came from immunoSEQ multiplex PCR; TCRdb stores just in-frame clones and leaves some out. The data hold under 65,000 clones, with 80% to 90% observed a single time. Sequenced here: CD4+ or CD8+ T cells sorted from blood, sampled in a trial of the OX40 agonist ivuxolimab. Receptor source: an adult with an advanced solid tumor such as melanoma, head and neck, liver or kidney cancer.

V and J are TRBV5-6 and TRBJ2-7; 7 nucleotides align to TRBD2. The V segment lost 0 bases and the J segment 6 bases; nucleotides outside the gene matches: 3. Per the germline V gene, CDR1 is SGHDT and CDR2 is YYEEEE. The CDR3 consists of 13 residues. The CDR3 nucleotides are TGTGCCAGCAGCTTGGCGGGGGGAATCGAGCAGTACTTC. This sequence encodes CASSLAGGIEQYF.

The genes are TRBV18 and TRBJ1-2; D is perhaps TRBD1 (5 bases). V was clipped by 8 bases and J by 4 bases, with 14 bases between them. Germline V gene sequence: CDR1 KGHSH, CDR2 LQKENI. The CDR3 loop spans 13 amino acids. CDR3 in amino acids: CASAETGPYGYTF. The CDR3 nucleotides are TGTGCCAGCGCGGAGACGGGACCCTATGGCTACACCTTC. Drawing the rest from reference TRBV18 and TRBJ1-2, the complete variable domain is NAGVMQNPRHLVRRRGQEARLRCSPMKGHSHVYWYRQLPEEGLKFMVYLQKENIIDESGMPKERFSAEFPKEGPSILRIQQVVRGDSAAYFCASAETGPYGYTFGSGTRLTVV.